The entry below describes one TCR beta chain. The entry originates in a study of blood T cells in healthy people across ages. This CDR3 has 15 amino acids. In germline, CDR1 is LGHNA, CDR2 YNFKEQ. With 2 bases clipped from V and 8 bases from J, the junction kept 6 bases outside the gene matches. Next came a second PCR, run for about 7 to 12 cycles, which used a sample-barcoded 5' primer along with a J-beta primer mix. Every molecule of cDNA carried a tag from a template-switch adaptor with 12 random nucleotides. TCRdb reprocessed the 5' RACE reads via MiXCR and lists one record per CDR3 protein. The table lists some 890,000 distinct CDR3 sequences, just under 30% of them singletons, with roughly 10% in the top ten. These data are also associated with another study on T cells of mothers and their children.

Sample: blood. The sequence came from a woman in her forties in good health. This chain links TRBV4-2 with TRBJ1-2, with TRBD1 matching over 12 bases. The CDR3 DNA reads as TGTGCCAGCAGCCAACGGGGACAGGGGGCGCACGGCTACACCTTC. It encodes CASSQRGQGAHGYTF.